The rows below give T cell receptor beta chains drawn from one sample of a study of cytomegalovirus exposure and HLA in healthy donors. The table came from immunoSEQ multiplex PCR; TCRdb's copy has only in-frame clones and leaves some out. The table includes about 300,000 clones, 86% detected once. Material: PBMCs. The receptor set was obtained from a man aged 35-49 years in good health and CMV-seropositive. Both conserved end residues are trimmed from each CDR3.

TRBJ2-7	TRBV7-2	ASSPGLAGGYEQY
TRBJ2-1	TRBV7-2	ASSLGLAGGDNEQF
TRBJ1-1	TRBV5-1	ASSLDVQASEAF
TRBJ2-5	TRBV28	ASSPSAGGLQETQY
TRBJ2-1	TRBV27	ASASPASGRGNEQF
TRBJ2-7	TRBV14	ASSPGLAGVEQY
TRBJ2-1	TRBV5-1	ASSQTSGSRHEQF
TRBJ2-1	TRBV18	ASSPPGAGAYNEQF
TRBJ1-1	TRBV5-1	ASSFWQGNTEAF
TRBJ2-5	TRBV5-1	ASSLVGAETQY
TRBJ2-3	TRBV28	ASSTGQSTDTQY
TRBJ2-3	TRBV5-1	ASSLGGRSTDTQY
TRBJ2-7	TRBV15	ATSHGGSSYEQY
TRBJ2-1	TRBV9	ASSSHPSGSFYNEQF
TRBJ2-1	TRBV6-6	ASSYSTAYSYNEQF
TRBJ2-3	TRBV7-9	ASSRRTSGADTQY
TRBJ1-2	TRBV28	ASSAGRGYGYT
TRBJ1-2	TRBV11-2	ASSLEPRDYGYT
TRBJ1-1	TRBV7-8	ASSLFGQVEAF
TRBJ1-2	TRBV5-6	ASSHTTERYGYT
TRBJ1-1	TRBV30	AWRSGIYTEAF
TRBJ2-7	TRBV5-1	ASSLRQGSYEQY
TRBJ2-2	TRBV6-5	ASSYSGLGNTGELF
TRBJ2-1	TRBV5-1	ASSPGTGGNEQF
TRBJ2-7	TRBV7-3	ASSRSGRGYEQY
TRBJ2-1	TRBV25-1	ASSRKPGQGIYNEQF
TRBJ2-7	TRBV5-1	ASATSGTGRNREQY